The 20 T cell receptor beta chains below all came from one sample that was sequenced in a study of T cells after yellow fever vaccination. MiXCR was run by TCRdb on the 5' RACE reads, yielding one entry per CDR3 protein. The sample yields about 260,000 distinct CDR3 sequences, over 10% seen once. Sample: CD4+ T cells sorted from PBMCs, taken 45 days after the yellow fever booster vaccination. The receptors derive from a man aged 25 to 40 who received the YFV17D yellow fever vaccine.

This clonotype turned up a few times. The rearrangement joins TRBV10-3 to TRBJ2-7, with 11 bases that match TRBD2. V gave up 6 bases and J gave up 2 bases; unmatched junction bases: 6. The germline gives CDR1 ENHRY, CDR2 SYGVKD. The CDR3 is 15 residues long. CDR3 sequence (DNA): TGTGCCATCAGCCCTGGGACTAGCGGACCCTACGAGCAGTACTTC. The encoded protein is CAISPGTSGPYEQYF.

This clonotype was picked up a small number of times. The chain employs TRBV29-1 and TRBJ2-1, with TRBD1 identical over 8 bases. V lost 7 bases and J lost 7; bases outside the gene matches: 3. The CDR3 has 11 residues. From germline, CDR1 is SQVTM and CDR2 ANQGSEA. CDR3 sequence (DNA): TGCAGCGCCGGGGACAGGAATGAGCAGTTCTTC. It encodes CSAGDRNEQFF.

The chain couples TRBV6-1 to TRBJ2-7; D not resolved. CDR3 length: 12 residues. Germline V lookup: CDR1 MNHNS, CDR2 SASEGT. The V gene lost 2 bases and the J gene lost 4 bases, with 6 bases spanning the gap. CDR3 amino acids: CASSELLYEQYF. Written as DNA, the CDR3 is TGTGCCAGCAGTGAACTTTTGTACGAGCAGTACTTC.

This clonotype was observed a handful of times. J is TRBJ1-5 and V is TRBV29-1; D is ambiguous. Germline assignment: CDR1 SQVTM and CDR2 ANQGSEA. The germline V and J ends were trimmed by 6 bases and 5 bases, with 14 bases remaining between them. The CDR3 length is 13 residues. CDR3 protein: CSVGGYRDQPQHF. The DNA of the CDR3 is TGCAGCGTAGGCGGGTATAGGGATCAGCCCCAGCATTTT.

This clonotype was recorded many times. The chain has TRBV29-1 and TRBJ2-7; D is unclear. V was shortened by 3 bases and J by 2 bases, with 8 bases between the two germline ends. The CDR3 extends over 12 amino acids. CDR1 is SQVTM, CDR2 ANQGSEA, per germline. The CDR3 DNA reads TGCAGCGTTGAGGGCCCAGCCTACGAGCAGTACTTC. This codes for CSVEGPAYEQYF.

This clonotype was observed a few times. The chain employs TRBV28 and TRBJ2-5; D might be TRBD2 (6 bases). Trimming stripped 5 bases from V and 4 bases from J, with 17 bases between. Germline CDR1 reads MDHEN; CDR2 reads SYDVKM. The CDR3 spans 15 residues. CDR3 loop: CASSISLAGTETQYF. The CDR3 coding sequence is TGTGCCAGCAGTATATCCCTTGCGGGAACAGAGACCCAGTACTTC.

CDR3 in amino acids: CSARQASVAHTGELFF. The CDR3 nucleotides read TGCAGTGCTCGCCAAGCTAGCGTAGCTCACACCGGGGAGCTGTTTTTT. The rearrangement joins TRBV20-1 to TRBJ2-2, with D possibly TRBD2 on 6 matching bases. Germline V CDR1 and CDR2: DFQATT, SNEGSKA (reference sequence). The CDR3 has 16 residues. Trimming left V 5 bases short and J 3 bases short, with 19 bases between.

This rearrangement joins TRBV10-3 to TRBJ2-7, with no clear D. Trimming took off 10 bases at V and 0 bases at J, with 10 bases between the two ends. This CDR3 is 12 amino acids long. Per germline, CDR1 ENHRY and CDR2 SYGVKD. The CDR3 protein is CATTHNSYEQYF. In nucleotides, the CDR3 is TGTGCCACAACACACAACTCCTACGAGCAGTACTTC.

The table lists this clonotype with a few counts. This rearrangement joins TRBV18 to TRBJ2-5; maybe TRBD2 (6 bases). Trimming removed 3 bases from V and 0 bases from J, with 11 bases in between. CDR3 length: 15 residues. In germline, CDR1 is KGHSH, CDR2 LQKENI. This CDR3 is CASSPLAGYQETQYF. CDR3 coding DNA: TGTGCCAGCTCACCCCTGGCGGGGTACCAAGAGACCCAGTACTTC.

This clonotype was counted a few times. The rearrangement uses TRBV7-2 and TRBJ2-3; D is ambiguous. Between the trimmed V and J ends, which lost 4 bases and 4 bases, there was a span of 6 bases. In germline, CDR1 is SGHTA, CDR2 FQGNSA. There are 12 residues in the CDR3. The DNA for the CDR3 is TGTGCCAGCAGCTCGTATGCAGATACGCAGTATTTT. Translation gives CASSSYADTQYF.

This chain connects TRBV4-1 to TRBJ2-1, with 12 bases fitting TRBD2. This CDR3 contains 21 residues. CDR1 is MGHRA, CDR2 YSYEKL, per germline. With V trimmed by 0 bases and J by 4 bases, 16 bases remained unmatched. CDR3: CASSQDIMAGLAGGTYNEQFF. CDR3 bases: TGCGCCAGCAGCCAAGATATAATGGCGGGCCTAGCGGGAGGGACTTACAATGAGCAGTTCTTC.

CDR3: CASSADPTDTQYF. CDR3 coding DNA: TGTGCCAGCAGCGCGGACCCCACAGATACGCAGTATTTT. The chain has TRBV7-3 and TRBJ2-3; D not resolved. The CDR3 totals 13 residues. Trimming pared 5 bases from V and 2 bases from J, leaving 8 bases between. CDR1 and CDR2 (germline): SGHTA, FQGTGA.

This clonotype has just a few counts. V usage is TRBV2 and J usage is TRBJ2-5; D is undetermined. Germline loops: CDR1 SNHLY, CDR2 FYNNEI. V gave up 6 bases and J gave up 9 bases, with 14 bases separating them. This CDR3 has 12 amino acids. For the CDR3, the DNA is TGTGCCAGCAGCGGTGGGCCGGTGGCCCAGTACTTC. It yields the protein CASSGGPVAQYF. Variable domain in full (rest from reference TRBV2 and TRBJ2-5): EPEVTQTPSHQVTQMGQEVILRCVPISNHLYFYWYRQILGQKVEFLVSFYNNEISEKSEIFDDQFSVERPDGSNFTLKIRSTKLEDSAMYFCASSGGPVAQYFGPGTRLLVL.

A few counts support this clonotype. CDR3 sequence: CASTPSPVQTYEQYF. CDR3 DNA sequence: TGCGCCAGCACCCCGTCCCCAGTTCAAACCTACGAGCAGTACTTC. V gene TRBV5-1 combines with J gene TRBJ2-7; unclear D gene. Trimming took 6 bases from V and 2 from J, leaving 18 bases between them. The germline CDR1 and CDR2 sequences are SGHRS and YFSETQ. The CDR3 loop spans 15 amino acids.

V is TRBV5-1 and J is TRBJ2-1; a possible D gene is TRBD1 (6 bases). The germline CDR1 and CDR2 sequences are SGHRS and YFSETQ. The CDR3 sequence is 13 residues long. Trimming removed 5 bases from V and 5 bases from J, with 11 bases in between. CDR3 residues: CASSQGRDNEQFF. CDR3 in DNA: TGCGCCAGCAGTCAGGGGCGGGACAATGAGCAGTTCTTC.

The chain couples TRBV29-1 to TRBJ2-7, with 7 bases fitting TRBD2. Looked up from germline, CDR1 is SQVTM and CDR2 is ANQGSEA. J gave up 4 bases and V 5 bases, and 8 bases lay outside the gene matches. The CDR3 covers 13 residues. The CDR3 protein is CSVTGTIVYEQYF. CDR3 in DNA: TGCAGCGTTACCGGGACTATCGTTTACGAGCAGTACTTC.

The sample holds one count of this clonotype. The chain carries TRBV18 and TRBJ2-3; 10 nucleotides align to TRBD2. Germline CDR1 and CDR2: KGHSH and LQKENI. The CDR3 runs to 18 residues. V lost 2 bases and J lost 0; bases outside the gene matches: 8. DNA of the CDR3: TGTGCCAGCTCACCAGGGCTAGCGGGAGTTACTAGCACAGATACGCAGTATTTT. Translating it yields CASSPGLAGVTSTDTQYF.

DNA of the CDR3: TGTGCCAGCAGCTTAGTGTCGGAGGTCGAGCAGTACTTC. The encoded protein is CASSLVSEVEQYF. The chain carries TRBV7-2 and TRBJ2-7; tentatively, D is TRBD2 (5 bases). The germline V gene has CDR1 SGHTA and CDR2 FQGNSA. The V gene lost 1 base and the J gene lost 6 bases, with 10 bases spanning the gap. This CDR3 contains 13 residues.

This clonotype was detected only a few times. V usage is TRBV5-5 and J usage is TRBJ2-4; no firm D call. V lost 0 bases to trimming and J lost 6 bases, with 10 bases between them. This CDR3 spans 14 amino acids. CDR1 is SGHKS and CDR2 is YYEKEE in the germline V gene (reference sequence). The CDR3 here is CASSLAAIGNIQYF. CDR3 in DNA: TGTGCCAGCAGCTTGGCCGCTATTGGAAACATTCAGTACTTC.

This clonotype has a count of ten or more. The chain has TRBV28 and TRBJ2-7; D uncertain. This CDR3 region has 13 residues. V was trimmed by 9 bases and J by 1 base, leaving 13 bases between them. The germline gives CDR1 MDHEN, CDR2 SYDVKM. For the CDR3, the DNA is TGTGCCAGTTTAGAGGTAGGGTCCTACGAGCAGTACTTC. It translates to CASLEVGSYEQYF.